Here is one T cell receptor (beta chain) with its context. The sample is drawn from a study of T cell changes during pregnancy in multiple sclerosis. TCRdb's table, derived via immunoSEQ multiplex PCR, lists solely in-frame clones and lacks some. The table shows 40,000 or so clones, with 85% to 95% occurring only once. The source material was CD4+ T cells from peripheral blood mononuclear cells, sampled in the third trimester of pregnancy. The receptor's source is a female donor with multiple sclerosis, enrolled in a pregnancy study.

The CDR3 DNA reads TGTGCCAGCAGCGAATTTACAGGTAACACTGAAGCTTTCTTT. It encodes CASSEFTGNTEAFF. The chain combines TRBV5-5 with TRBJ1-1; maybe TRBD1 (5 bases). Germline lookup yields CDR1 SGHKS and CDR2 YYEKEE (reference sequence). V lost 4 bases, J lost 2 bases, and 12 bases lay in between. This CDR3 is built from 14 residues.